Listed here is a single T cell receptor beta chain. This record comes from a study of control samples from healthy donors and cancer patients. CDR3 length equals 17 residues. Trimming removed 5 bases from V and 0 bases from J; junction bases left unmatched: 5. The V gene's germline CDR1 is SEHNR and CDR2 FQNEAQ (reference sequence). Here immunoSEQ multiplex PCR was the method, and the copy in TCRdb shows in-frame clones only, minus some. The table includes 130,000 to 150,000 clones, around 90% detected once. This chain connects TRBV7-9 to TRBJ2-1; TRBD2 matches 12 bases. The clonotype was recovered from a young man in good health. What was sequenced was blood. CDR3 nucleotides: TGTGCCAGCAGCCGCGGACTAGCGGGGCTCTCCTACAATGAGCAGTTCTTC. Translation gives CASSRGLAGLSYNEQFF.